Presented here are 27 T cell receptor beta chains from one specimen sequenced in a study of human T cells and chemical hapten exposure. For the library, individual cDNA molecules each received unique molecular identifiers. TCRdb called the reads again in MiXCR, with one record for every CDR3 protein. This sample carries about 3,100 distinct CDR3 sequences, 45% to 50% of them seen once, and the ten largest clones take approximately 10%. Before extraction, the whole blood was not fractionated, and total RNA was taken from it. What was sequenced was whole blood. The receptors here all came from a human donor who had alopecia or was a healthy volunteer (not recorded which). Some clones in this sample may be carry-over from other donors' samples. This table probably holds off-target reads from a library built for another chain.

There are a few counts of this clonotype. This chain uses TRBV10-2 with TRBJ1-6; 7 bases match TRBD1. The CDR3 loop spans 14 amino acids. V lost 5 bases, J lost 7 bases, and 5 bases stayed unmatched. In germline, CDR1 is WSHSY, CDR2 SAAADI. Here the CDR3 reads CASSLGTVNSPLHF. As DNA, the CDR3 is TGCGCCAGCAGTCTCGGGACAGTAAATTCACCCCTCCACTTT.

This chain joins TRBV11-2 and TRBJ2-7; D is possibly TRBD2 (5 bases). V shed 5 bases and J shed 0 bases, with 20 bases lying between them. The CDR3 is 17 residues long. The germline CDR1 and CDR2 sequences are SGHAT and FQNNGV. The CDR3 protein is CASSRGGRGLRSYEQYF. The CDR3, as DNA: TGTGCCAGCAGCCGCGGCGGGCGCGGTTTGCGCTCCTACGAGCAGTACTTC.

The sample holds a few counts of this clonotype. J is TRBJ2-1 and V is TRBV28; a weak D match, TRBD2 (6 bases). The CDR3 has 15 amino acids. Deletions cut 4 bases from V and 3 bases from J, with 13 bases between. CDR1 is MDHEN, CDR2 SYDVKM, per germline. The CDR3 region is CASSSSSGNYNEQFF. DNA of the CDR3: TGTGCCAGCAGTTCTAGTAGCGGAAACTACAATGAGCAGTTCTTC. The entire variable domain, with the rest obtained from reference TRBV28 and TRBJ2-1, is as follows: DVKVTQSSRYLVKRTGEKVFLECVQDMDHENMFWYRQDPGLGLRLIYFSYDVKMKEKGDIPEGYSVSREKKERFSLILESASTNQTSMYLCASSSSSGNYNEQFFGPGTRLTVL.

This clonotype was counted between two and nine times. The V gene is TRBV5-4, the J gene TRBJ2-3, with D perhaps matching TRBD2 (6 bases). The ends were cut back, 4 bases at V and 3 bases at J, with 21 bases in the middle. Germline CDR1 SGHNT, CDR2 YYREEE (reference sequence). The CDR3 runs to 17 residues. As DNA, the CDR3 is TGTGCCAGCAGCCCCGGGGGTTCCGGGTGGGGTACAGATACGCAGTATTTT. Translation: CASSPGGSGWGTDTQYF. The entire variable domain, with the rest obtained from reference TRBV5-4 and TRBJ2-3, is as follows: ETGVTQSPTHLIKTRGQQVTLRCSSQSGHNTVSWYQQALGQGPQFIFQYYREEENGRGNFPPRFSGLQFPNYSSELNVNALELDDSALYLCASSPGGSGWGTDTQYFGPGTRLTVL.

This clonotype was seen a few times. CDR3 in amino acids: CASSPVAGAYDTQYF. In DNA form, the CDR3 reads TGTGCCAGCAGCCCCGTGGCGGGGGCATACGATACGCAGTATTTT. The chain combines TRBV7-9 with TRBJ2-3, with D tentatively TRBD2 (7 bases). CDR1 and CDR2 from the germline V gene are SEHNR and FQNEAQ (reference sequence). CDR3 length equals 15 residues. Trimming pared 5 bases from V and 6 bases from J, leaving 18 bases between.

CDR3 region: CASSLWNNYGYTF. The CDR3 DNA follows: TGTGCCAGCAGCCTGTGGAATAACTATGGCTACACCTTC. This chain joins TRBV7-2 and TRBJ1-2; no definite D call. CDR1 is SGHTA, CDR2 FQGNSA, per germline. Trimming removed 5 bases at V and 1 base at J, with 8 bases between. This CDR3 is 13 amino acids long.

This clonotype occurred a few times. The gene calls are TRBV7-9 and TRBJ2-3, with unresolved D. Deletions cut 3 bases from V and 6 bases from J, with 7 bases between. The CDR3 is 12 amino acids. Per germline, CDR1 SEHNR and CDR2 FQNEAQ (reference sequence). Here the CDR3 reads CASSFPVDTQYF. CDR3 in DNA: TGTGCCAGCAGCTTCCCTGTGGATACGCAGTATTTT.

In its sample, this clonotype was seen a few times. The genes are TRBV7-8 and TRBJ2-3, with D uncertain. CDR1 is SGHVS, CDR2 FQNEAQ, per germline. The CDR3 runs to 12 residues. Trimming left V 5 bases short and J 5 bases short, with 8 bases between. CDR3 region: CASSRLGDTQYF. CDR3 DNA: TGTGCCAGCAGCCGCCTTGGAGATACGCAGTATTTT.

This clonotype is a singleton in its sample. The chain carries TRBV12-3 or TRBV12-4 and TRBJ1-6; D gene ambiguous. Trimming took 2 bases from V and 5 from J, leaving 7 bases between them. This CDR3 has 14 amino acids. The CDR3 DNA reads TGTGCCAGCAGTTTAACAGCCGATAATTCACCCCTCCACTTT. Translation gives CASSLTADNSPLHF.

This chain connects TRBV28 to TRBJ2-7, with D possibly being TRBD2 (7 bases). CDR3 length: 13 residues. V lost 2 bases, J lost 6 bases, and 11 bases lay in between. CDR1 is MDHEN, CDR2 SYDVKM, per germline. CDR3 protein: CASSLSGTLEQYF. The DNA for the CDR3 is TGTGCCAGCAGTTTAAGCGGGACACTCGAGCAGTACTTC.

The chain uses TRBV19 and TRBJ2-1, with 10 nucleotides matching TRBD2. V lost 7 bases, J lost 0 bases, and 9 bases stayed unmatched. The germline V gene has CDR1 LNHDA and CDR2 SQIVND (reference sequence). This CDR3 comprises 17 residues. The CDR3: CASTPQASGSSYNEQFF. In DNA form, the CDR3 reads TGTGCCAGTACCCCCCAAGCTAGCGGGAGCTCCTACAATGAGCAGTTCTTC.

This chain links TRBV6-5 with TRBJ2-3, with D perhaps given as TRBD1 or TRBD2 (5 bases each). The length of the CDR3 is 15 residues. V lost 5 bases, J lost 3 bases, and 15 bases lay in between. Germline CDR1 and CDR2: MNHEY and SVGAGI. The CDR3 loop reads CASSQDGARTDTQYF. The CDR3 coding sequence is TGTGCCAGCAGTCAAGACGGGGCGCGGACAGATACGCAGTATTTT.

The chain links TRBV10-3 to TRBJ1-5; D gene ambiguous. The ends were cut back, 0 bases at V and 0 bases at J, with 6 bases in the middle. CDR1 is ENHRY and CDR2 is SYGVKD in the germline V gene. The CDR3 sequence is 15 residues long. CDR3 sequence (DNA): TGTGCCATCAGTGAGTCGAGGGATAGCAATCAGCCCCAGCATTTT. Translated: CAISESRDSNQPQHF.

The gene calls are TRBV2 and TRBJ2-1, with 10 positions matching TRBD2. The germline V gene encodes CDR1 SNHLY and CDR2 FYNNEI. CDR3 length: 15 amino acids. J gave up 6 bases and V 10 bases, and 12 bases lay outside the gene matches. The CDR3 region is CATREMRTSGNEQFF. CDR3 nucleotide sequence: TGTGCCACACGAGAGATGAGGACTAGCGGCAATGAGCAGTTCTTC.

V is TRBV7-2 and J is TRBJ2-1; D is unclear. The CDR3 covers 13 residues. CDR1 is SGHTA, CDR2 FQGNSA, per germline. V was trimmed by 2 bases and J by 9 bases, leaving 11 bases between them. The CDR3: CASSLRRSGEQFF. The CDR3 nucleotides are TGTGCCAGCAGCTTACGGCGGTCGGGTGAGCAGTTCTTC.

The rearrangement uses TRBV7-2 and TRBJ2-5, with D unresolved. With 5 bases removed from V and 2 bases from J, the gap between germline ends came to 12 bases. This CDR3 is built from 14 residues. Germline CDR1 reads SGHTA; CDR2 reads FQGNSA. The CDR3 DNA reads TGTGCCAGCAGCCAGACTTTGACTCAAGAGACCCAGTACTTC. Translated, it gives CASSQTLTQETQYF.

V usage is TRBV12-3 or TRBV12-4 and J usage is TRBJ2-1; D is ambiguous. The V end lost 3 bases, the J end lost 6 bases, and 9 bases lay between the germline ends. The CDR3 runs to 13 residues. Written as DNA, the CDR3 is TGTGCCAGCAGTTTTCGAAGGTTCAATGAGCAGTTCTTC. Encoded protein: CASSFRRFNEQFF.

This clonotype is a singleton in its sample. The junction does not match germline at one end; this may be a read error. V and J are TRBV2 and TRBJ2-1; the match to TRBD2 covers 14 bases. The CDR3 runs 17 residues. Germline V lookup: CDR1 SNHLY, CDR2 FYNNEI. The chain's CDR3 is CASSGTSGRPLYNEQLF. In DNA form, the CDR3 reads TGTGCCAGCAGTGGGACTAGCGGGAGGCCCCTTTACAATGAGCAGTTGTTC.

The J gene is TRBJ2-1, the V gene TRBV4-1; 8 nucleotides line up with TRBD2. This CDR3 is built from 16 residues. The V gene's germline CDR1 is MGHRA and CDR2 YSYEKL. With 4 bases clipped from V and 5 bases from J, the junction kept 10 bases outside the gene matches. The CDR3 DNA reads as TGCGCCAGCAGCCCGTACCCCCCAGCGGGAGACAATGAGCAGTTCTTC. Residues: CASSPYPPAGDNEQFF.

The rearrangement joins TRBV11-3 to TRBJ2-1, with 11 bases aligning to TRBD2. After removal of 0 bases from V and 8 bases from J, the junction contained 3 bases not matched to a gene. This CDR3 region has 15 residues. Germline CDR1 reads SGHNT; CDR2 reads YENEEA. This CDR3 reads CASSLETSGNDEQFF. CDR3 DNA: TGTGCCAGCAGCTTAGAGACTAGCGGGAACGATGAGCAGTTCTTC.

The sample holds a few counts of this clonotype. The chain's CDR3 is CASSSRLAGTLQETQYF. For the CDR3, the DNA is TGCGCCAGCAGCTCGAGACTAGCGGGGACCTTACAAGAGACCCAGTACTTC. V gene TRBV5-1 combines with J gene TRBJ2-5; 11 bases are shared with TRBD2. With V trimmed by 3 bases and J by 2 bases, 9 bases remained unmatched. CDR3 size: 17 residues. Germline V gene data show CDR1 as SGHRS and CDR2 as YFSETQ.

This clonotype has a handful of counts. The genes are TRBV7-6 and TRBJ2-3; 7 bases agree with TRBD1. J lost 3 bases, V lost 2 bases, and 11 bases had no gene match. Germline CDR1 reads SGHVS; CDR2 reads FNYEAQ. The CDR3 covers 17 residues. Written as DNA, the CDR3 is TGTGCCAGCAGCTTAAGTCGTGGACAGGCCAAAACAGATACGCAGTATTTT. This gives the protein CASSLSRGQAKTDTQYF.

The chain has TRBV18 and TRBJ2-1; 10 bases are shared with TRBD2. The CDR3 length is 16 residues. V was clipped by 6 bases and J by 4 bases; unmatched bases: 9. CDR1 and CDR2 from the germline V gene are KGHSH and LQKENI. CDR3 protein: CASSPKLAGSYNEQFF. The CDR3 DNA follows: TGTGCCAGCTCTCCTAAACTAGCGGGGTCATACAATGAGCAGTTCTTC.

The CDR3 spells CASSKWYEQFF. For the CDR3, the DNA is TGTGCCAGCAGCAAGTGGTATGAGCAGTTCTTC. V usage is TRBV11-2 and J usage is TRBJ2-1; D gene unclear. Germline assignment: CDR1 SGHAT and CDR2 FQNNGV. V was trimmed by 5 bases and J by 8 bases, leaving 7 bases between them. The CDR3 extends over 11 amino acids.

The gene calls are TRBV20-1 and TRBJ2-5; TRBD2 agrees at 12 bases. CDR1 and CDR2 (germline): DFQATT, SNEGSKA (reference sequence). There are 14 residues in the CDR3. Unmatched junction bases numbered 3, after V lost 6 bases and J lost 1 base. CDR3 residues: CSAKTSGGQETQYF. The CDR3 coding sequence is TGCAGTGCCAAGACTAGCGGGGGCCAAGAGACCCAGTACTTC.

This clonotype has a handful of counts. The CDR3 DNA reads as TGTGCCAGCAGCCAAGATTTGGTAGCGGGGGGGCAAGATACGCAGTATTTT. This codes for CASSQDLVAGGQDTQYF. The chain uses TRBV4-2 and TRBJ2-3; 11 bases match TRBD2. V was clipped by 0 bases and J by 5 bases; unmatched bases: 7. CDR3 size: 17 residues. The germline CDR1 and CDR2 sequences are LGHNA and YNFKEQ.

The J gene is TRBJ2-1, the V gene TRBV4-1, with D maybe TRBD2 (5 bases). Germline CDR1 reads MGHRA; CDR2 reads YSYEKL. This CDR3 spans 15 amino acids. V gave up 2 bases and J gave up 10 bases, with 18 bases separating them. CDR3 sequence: CASSQTRGAGWEQFF. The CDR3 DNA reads TGCGCCAGCAGCCAAACCCGGGGTGCGGGTTGGGAGCAGTTCTTC.